Listed below are T cell receptor beta chains from one sample, sequenced in a study of cytomegalovirus exposure and HLA in healthy donors. Using immunoSEQ multiplex PCR, the repertoire was profiled, and TCRdb retains in-frame clones only, with some absent. The sample includes over 200,000 clones, approximately 68% of them seen just once. Sequences were obtained from PBMCs. The receptors derive from a woman under 40 in good health and CMV-seronegative. The CDR3 runs from the conserved cysteine through the conserved F or W. Fields, in order: V gene, clone size, J gene, D gene, CDR3 protein, CDR3 DNA. The D gene is left open where the match is weak. The size field is filled for only some rows; it gives once, few, many or a size class.

TRBV7-7	NA	TRBJ2-5	NA	CASSFRPPTVSQETQYF	TGTGCTAGCAGCTTCCGACCACCGACAGTCTCCCAAGAGACCCAGTACTTC
TRBV6-1	NA	TRBJ2-2	NA	CASRAGPGELFF	TGTGCCAGCAGAGCAGGGCCCGGGGAGCTGTTTTTT
TRBV2	NA	TRBJ2-1	NA	CASSVSRGGNEQFF	TGTGCCAGCAGTGTGAGTCGTGGAGGGAATGAGCAGTTCTTC
TRBV18	few	TRBJ1-1	TRBD1	CASSPAGGTEAFF	TGTGCCAGCTCACCGGCAGGGGGCACTGAAGCTTTCTTT
TRBV5-1	NA	TRBJ2-5	NA	CASRVGEETQYF	TGCGCCAGCAGAGTAGGGGAAGAGACCCAGTACTTC
TRBV18	NA	TRBJ1-2	NA	CASSPPGAGYTF	TGTGCCAGCTCACCACCGGGGGCTGGCTACACCTTC
TRBV19	NA	TRBJ2-4	NA	CASSAPWQENIQYF	TGTGCCAGTAGCGCTCCGTGGCAAGAAAACATTCAGTACTTC
TRBV5-1	once	TRBJ2-1	TRBD2	CASSSSGGYNEQFF	TGCGCCAGCAGCTCGAGCGGGGGCTACAATGAGCAGTTCTTC
TRBV6-5	NA	TRBJ2-7	NA	CASRIGGSYEQYF	TGTGCCAGCAGAATCGGCGGATCCTACGAGCAGTACTTC
TRBV5-1	NA	TRBJ2-7	NA	CASSTDSYEQYF	TGCGCCAGCAGCACAGACAGCTACGAGCAGTACTTC
TRBV4-1	NA	TRBJ2-7	NA	CASSQEGGQGPIEQYF	TGCGCCAGCAGCCAAGAGGGGGGGCAGGGTCCCATCGAGCAGTACTTC
TRBV7-3	NA	TRBJ1-6	NA	CASSLTPRGPLHF	TGTGCCAGCAGCTTAACGCCCCGGGGGCCCCTCCACTTT
TRBV9	NA	TRBJ2-1	TRBD2	CASSVGASGSYNEQFF	TGTGCCAGCAGCGTAGGGGCTAGCGGATCCTACAATGAGCAGTTCTTC
TRBV11-1	NA	TRBJ2-7	NA	CASSLDSGSYEQYF	TGTGCCAGCAGCTTAGACAGTGGGTCCTACGAGCAGTACTTC
TRBV6-6	NA	TRBJ2-1	TRBD2	CASSQTSGSSEQFF	TGTGCCAGCAGTCAGACTAGCGGGAGTTCTGAGCAGTTCTTC
TRBV6-1	few	TRBJ1-6	NA	CASSEVGIYNSPLHF	TGTGCCAGCAGTGAAGTCGGGATCTATAATTCACCCCTCCACTTT
TRBV29-1	NA	TRBJ1-1	NA	CSVGAVEAFF	TGCAGCGTTGGGGCAGTTGAAGCTTTCTTT
TRBV29-1	NA	TRBJ1-2	NA	CSVRGELQGYTF	TGCAGCGTTCGGGGGGAGCTCCAGGGCTACACCTTC
TRBV6-1	NA	TRBJ2-6	TRBD1	CASSEAVQGLYSGANVLTF	TGTGCCAGCAGTGAAGCCGTACAGGGGCTTTACTCTGGGGCCAACGTCCTGACTTTC
TRBV6-1	NA	TRBJ1-5	NA	CASRGSYSNQPQHF	TGTGCCAGCAGGGGCTCGTATAGCAATCAGCCCCAGCATTTT
TRBV7-9	NA	TRBJ1-4	TRBD1	CSSSLGTDEKLFF	TGTTCCAGCAGCTTAGGGACAGATGAAAAACTGTTTTTT
TRBV18	NA	TRBJ2-1	TRBD2	CASSPPGGRAEQFF	TGTGCCAGCTCACCACCTGGGGGGAGGGCTGAGCAGTTCTTC
TRBV11-2	NA	TRBJ2-2	NA	CASSLGGGGYRAGELFF	TGTGCCAGCAGCTTAGGAGGCGGGGGCTACAGGGCCGGGGAGCTGTTTTTT
TRBV7-9	NA	TRBJ2-1	TRBD2	CSSSLPTSGYSYNEQFF	TGTTCCAGCAGCCTGCCAACTAGCGGATACTCCTACAATGAGCAGTTCTTC
TRBV6-5	few	TRBJ1-1	NA	CASTIQVEAFF	TGTGCCAGCACAATACAGGTTGAAGCTTTCTTT
TRBV30	NA	TRBJ2-2	TRBD2	CAWIFGASGTGELFF	TGTGCCTGGATTTTTGGGGCTAGCGGGACCGGGGAGCTGTTTTTT
TRBV27	NA	TRBJ2-5	TRBD2	CASSWTSSYQETQYF	TGTGCCAGCAGTTGGACTAGCAGTTACCAAGAGACCCAGTACTTC
TRBV6-1	NA	TRBJ1-2	TRBD1	CASSAWDRTYNYGYTF	TGTGCCAGCAGTGCGTGGGACAGAACCTATAACTATGGCTACACCTTC
TRBV5-1	NA	TRBJ1-5	TRBD1	CASSLNSFRGREEQPQHF	TGCGCCAGCAGCTTAAATTCCTTCAGGGGGCGCGAAGAGCAGCCCCAGCATTTT
TRBV19	NA	TRBJ2-7	NA	CASTGSGEQYF	TGTGCCAGCACTGGATCGGGCGAGCAGTACTTC
TRBV2	few	TRBJ1-2	NA	CASTANYGYTF	TGTGCCAGCACAGCTAACTATGGCTACACCTTC